This T cell receptor (beta chain) was found in a study of blood T cell repertoires in COVID-19. Study details: The analysed material was cDNA or gDNA that came from T cells, B-cell-depleted T cells, or PBMCs.

One Seattle source followed patients from active infection through their disease course. CDR1 MGHRA and CDR2 YSYEKL come from the germline V gene. The CDR3 has 14 residues. The V end lost 1 base, the J end lost 7 bases, and 11 bases lay between the germline ends. Original handling: Amplification of reference gene primers provided the estimated nucleated cell counts. The repertoire was sequenced with immunoSEQ multiplex PCR; TCRdb's copy has only in-frame clones and lacks some. The V and J calls and the clone size are those of that table, but D and trimming were determined from the DNA. The repertoire consists of fewer than 500,000 clones, with around nine tenths occurring once and the leading ten covering roughly 0.84%.

The gene calls are TRBV4-1 and TRBJ2-1, with a possible D match to TRBD2 (5 bases). The clonotype originates from a man aged 18 to 29 with COVID-19, enrolled during active disease. The sequencing sample was made of peripheral blood. The CDR3 bases are TGCGCCAGCAGCCAAGTTGGAGGTTTAAATGAGCAGTTCTTC. As protein: CASSQVGGLNEQFF.